These 10 T cell receptor beta chains originate from one sample sequenced in a study of T cell changes during pregnancy in multiple sclerosis. Clones were sequenced by immunoSEQ multiplex PCR, and TCRdb holds only the in-frame ones, with some missing. The sample lists roughly 120,000 clones, approximately 94% occurring once. This specimen consisted of peripheral blood, obtained before pregnancy. All receptors derive from a female donor with multiple sclerosis, enrolled in a pregnancy study.

The chain joins TRBV29-1 to TRBJ1-6; TRBD1 aligns across 8 bases. This CDR3 contains 15 residues. Looked up from germline, CDR1 is SQVTM and CDR2 is ANQGSEA. J gave up 5 bases and V 6 bases, and 9 bases lay outside the gene matches. Here the CDR3 DNA reads TGCAGCGTCACCCTCGGACAGGGTAATAATTCACCCCTCCACTTT. It codes for CSVTLGQGNNSPLHF.

The rearrangement links TRBV21-1 to TRBJ2-7; the table's D call TRBD1 went unverified against the DNA. TRBV21-1 is an annotated pseudogene. CDR3 length: 14 amino acids. The CDR3 loop reads CASSGGQGSYEQYF. CDR3 in DNA: TGTGCCAGCAGCGGGGGACAGGGCTCCTACGAGCAGTACTTC.

CDR3 amino acids: CASSEPGGVGNTEAFF. The DNA of the CDR3 is TGTGCCAGCAGTGAACCGGGGGGAGTTGGGAACACTGAAGCTTTCTTT. This chain links TRBV6-1 with TRBJ1-1, with D possibly matching TRBD1 (5 bases). The CDR3 spans 16 residues. The germline V and J ends were trimmed by 2 bases and 1 base, with 14 bases remaining between them. Germline values: CDR1 MNHNS, CDR2 SASEGT.

The chain is built from TRBV7-9 and TRBJ2-1, with 10 bases matching TRBD1. The CDR3 consists of 16 residues. Unmatched junction bases numbered 16, after V lost 9 bases and J lost 8 bases. Germline CDR1 and CDR2: SEHNR and FQNEAQ (reference sequence). In DNA form, the CDR3 reads TGTGCCAGTTCGGGAGGGTCCGGGACAGGGGTCTATGAGCAGTTCTTC. Translation gives CASSGGSGTGVYEQFF.

This clone occurred once. The J gene is TRBJ1-2, the V gene TRBV2; no clear D gene. Germline lookup yields CDR1 SNHLY and CDR2 FYNNEI. The CDR3 runs 15 residues. With 3 bases removed from V and 5 bases from J, the gap between germline ends came to 16 bases. CDR3 nucleotide sequence: TGTGCCAGCAGTGAGCCCGGGAGAGATCCATATGGCTACACCTTC. This translates into CASSEPGRDPYGYTF.

V is TRBV6-5 and J is TRBJ2-7; 8 bases line up with TRBD1. This CDR3 region has 14 residues. The V gene's germline CDR1 is MNHEY and CDR2 SVGAGI. Unmatched junction bases numbered 5, after V lost 5 bases and J lost 2 bases. This chain's CDR3 is CASSPRGPTYEQYF. CDR3 nucleotide sequence: TGTGCCAGCAGTCCCAGGGGGCCAACCTACGAGCAGTACTTC.

CDR3 sequence reads: CASSYRTGVGNQPQHF. CDR3 in DNA: TGTGCCAGCAGCTACAGAACGGGGGTGGGCAATCAGCCCCAGCATTTT. J is TRBJ1-5 and V is TRBV7-8, with TRBD1 as a possible D gene (5 bases). Germline loops: CDR1 SGHVS, CDR2 FQNEAQ. CDR3 length: 16 amino acids. Trimming left V 4 bases short and J 2 bases short, with 15 bases between. The full variable domain, in which reference TRBV7-8 and TRBJ1-5 provide the parts outside the CDR3, is GAGVSQSPRYKVAKRGQDVALRCDPISGHVSLFWYQQALGQGPEFLTYFQNEAQLDKSGLPSDRFFAERPEGSVSTLKIQRTQQEDSAVYLCASSYRTGVGNQPQHFGDGTRLSIL.

This clone was counted once. The chain is built from TRBV28 and TRBJ1-1; tentatively, D is TRBD1 (5 bases). The V end was cut by 2 bases, the J end by 1 base, with 8 bases between. This CDR3 region has 14 residues. Germline V gene sequence: CDR1 MDHEN, CDR2 SYDVKM. CDR3 bases: TGTGCCAGCAGTTTAGGACACCGGAACACTGAAGCTTTCTTT. Translated: CASSLGHRNTEAFF.

The chain links TRBV4-1 to TRBJ2-1, with TRBD2 identical over 12 bases. The V gene's germline CDR1 is MGHRA and CDR2 YSYEKL. The CDR3 sequence is 20 residues long. V trimming: 0 bases; J trimming: 2 bases; junction bases outside the gene matches: 11. CDR3 sequence reads: CASSQEDPSGRADAYNEQFF. The CDR3 nucleotides are TGCGCCAGCAGCCAAGAGGATCCTAGCGGGAGGGCCGATGCCTACAATGAGCAGTTCTTC.

This clone was observed a single time. V usage is TRBV10-3 and J usage is TRBJ2-3; D may be TRBD2 (7 bases). Germline V gene data show CDR1 as ENHRY and CDR2 as SYGVKD. This CDR3 spans 15 amino acids. The V and J ends lost 7 bases and 5 bases respectively, with 19 bases between them. The CDR3 DNA reads TGTGCCATCATGAAGGGGGGAGGGCCGGGAGATACGCAGTATTTT. It yields the protein CAIMKGGGPGDTQYF.